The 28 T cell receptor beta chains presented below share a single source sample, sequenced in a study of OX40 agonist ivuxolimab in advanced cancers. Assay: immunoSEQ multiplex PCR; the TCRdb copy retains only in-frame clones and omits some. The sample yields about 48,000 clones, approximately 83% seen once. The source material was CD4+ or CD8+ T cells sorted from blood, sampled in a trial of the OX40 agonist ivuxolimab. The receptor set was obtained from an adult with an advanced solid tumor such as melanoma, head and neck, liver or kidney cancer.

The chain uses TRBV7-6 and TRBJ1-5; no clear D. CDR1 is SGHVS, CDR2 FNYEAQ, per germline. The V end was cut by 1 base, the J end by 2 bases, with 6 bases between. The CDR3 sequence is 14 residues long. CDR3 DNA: TGTGCCAGCAGCTTAGACGTGCGCAATCAGCCCCAGCATTTT. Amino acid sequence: CASSLDVRNQPQHF.

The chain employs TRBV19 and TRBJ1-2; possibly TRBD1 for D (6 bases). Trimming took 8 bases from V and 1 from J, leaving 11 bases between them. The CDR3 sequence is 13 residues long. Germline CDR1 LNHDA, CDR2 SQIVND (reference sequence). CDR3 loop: CASLRGLNYGYTF. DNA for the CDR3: TGTGCCAGTCTCCGGGGGCTTAACTATGGCTACACCTTC.

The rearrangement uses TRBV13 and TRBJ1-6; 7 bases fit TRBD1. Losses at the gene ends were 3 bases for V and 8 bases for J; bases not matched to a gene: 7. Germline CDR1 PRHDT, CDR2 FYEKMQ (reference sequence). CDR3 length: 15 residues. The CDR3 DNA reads TGTGCCAGCAGCTTCCGGGAGGGGGCGGATTCACCCCTCCACTTT. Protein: CASSFREGADSPLHF. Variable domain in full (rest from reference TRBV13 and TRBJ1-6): AAGVIQSPRHLIKEKRETATLKCYPIPRHDTVYWYQQGPGQDPQFLISFYEKMQSDKGSIPDRFSAQQFSDYHSELNMSSLELGDSALYFCASSFREGADSPLHFGNGTRLTVT.

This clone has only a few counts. The CDR3 here is CASSEFRSGGRDEQFF. In nucleotides, the CDR3 is TGTGCCAGCAGTGAATTTCGTAGCGGGGGGCGGGATGAGCAGTTCTTC. V gene TRBV25-1 combines with J gene TRBJ2-1, with 10 bases matching TRBD2. This CDR3 contains 16 residues. Germline loops: CDR1 MGHDK, CDR2 SYGVNS. V was pared by 1 base and J by 8 bases, with 8 bases of the junction left unmatched.

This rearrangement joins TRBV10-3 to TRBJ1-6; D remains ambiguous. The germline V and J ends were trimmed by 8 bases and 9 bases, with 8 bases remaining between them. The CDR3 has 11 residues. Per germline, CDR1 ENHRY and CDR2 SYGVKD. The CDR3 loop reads CAIGLGSPLHF. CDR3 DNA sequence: TGTGCCATCGGGCTGGGTTCACCCCTCCACTTT.

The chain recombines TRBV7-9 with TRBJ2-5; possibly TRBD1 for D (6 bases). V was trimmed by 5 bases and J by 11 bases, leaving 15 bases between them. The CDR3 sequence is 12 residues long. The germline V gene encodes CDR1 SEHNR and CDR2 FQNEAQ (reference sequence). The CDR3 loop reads CASSPQGWEQYF. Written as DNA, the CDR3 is TGTGCCAGCAGCCCCCAGGGGTGGGAGCAGTACTTC.

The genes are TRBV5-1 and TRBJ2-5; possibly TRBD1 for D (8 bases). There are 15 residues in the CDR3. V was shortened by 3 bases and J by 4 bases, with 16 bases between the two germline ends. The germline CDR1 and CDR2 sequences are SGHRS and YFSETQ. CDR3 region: CASSWVTGEGETQYF. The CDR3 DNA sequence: TGCGCCAGCAGCTGGGTGACAGGGGAGGGAGAGACCCAGTACTTC.

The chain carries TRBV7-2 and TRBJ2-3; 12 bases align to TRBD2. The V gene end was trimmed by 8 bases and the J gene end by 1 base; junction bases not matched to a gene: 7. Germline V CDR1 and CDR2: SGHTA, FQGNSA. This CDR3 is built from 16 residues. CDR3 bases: TGTGCCAGCTTAATGACTAGCGGGGGTGGCACAGATACGCAGTATTTT. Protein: CASLMTSGGGTDTQYF. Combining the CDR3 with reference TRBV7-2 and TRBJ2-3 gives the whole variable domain GAGVSQSPSNKVTEKGKDVELRCDPISGHTALYWYRQSLGQGLEFLIYFQGNSAPDKSGLPSDRFSAERTGGSVSTLTIQRTQQEDSAVYLCASLMTSGGGTDTQYFGPGTRLTVL.

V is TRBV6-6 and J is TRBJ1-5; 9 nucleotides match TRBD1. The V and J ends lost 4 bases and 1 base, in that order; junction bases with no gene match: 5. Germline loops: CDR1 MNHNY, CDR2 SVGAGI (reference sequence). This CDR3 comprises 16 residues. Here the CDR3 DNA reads TGTGCCAGCAGTTCCCTACAGGGGGCGAGCAATCAGCCCCAGCATTTT. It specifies CASSSLQGASNQPQHF.

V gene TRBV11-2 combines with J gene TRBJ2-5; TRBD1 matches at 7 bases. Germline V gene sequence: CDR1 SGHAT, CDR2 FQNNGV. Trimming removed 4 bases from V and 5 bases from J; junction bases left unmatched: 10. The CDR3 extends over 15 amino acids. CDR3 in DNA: TGTGCCAGCAGCTCCAAGACAGGGTTTATTGAGACCCAGTACTTC. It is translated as CASSSKTGFIETQYF.

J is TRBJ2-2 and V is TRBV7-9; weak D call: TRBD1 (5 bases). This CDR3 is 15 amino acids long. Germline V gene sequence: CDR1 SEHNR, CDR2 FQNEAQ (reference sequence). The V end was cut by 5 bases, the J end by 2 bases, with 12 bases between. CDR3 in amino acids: CASSRDRTNTGELFF. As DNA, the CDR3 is TGTGCCAGCAGCCGAGACAGAACCAACACCGGGGAGCTGTTTTTT.

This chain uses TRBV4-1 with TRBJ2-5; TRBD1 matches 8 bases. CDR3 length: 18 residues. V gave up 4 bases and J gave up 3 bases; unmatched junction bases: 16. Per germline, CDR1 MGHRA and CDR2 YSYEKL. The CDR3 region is CASSRGQGVPRGEETQYF. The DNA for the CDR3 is TGCGCCAGCAGCCGCGGACAGGGAGTGCCCCGGGGCGAAGAGACCCAGTACTTC.

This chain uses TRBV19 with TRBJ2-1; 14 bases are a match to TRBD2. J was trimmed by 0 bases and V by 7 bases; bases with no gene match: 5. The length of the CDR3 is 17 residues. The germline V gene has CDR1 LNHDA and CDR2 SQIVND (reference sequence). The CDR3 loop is CASKGTSGGYSYNEQFF. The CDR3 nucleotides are TGTGCCAGTAAGGGGACTAGCGGGGGATACTCCTACAATGAGCAGTTCTTC.

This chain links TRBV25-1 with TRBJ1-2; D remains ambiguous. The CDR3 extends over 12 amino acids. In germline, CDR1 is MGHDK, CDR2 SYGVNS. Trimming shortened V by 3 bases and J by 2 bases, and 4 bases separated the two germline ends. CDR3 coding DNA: TGTGCCAGCAGTGATACAAACTATGGCTACACCTTC. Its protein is CASSDTNYGYTF.

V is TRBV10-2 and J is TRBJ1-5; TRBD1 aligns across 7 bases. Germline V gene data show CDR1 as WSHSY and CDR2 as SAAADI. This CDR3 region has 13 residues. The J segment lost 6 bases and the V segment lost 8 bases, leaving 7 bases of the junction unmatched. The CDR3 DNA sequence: TGCGCCAGCTCGGGACAGTTAATTCAGCCCCAGCATTTT. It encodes CASSGQLIQPQHF.

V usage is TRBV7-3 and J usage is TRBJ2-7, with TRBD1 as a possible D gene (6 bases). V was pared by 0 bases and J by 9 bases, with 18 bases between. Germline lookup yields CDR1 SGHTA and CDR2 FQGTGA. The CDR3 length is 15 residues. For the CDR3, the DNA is TGTGCCAGCAGCTTAACGCCCCTAAGCAGGGGCAGGCAGTACTTC. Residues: CASSLTPLSRGRQYF.

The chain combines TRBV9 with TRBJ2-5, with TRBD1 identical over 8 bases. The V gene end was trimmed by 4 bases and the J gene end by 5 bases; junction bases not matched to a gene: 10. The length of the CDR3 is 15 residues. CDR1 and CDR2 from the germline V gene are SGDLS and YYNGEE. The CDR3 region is CASSTRQGNSETQYF. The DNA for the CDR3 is TGTGCCAGCAGCACCCGACAGGGGAATAGCGAGACCCAGTACTTC.

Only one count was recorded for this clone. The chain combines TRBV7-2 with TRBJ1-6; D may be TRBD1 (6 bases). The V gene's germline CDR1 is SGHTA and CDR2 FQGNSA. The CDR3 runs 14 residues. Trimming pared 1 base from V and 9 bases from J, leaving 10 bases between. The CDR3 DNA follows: TGTGCCAGCAGCTTAGGGGGGCCGGGTTCACCCCTCCACTTT. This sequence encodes CASSLGGPGSPLHF.

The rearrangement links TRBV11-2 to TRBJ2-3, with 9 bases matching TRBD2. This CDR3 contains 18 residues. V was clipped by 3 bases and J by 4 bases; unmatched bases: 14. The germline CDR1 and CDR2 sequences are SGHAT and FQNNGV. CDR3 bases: TGTGCCAGCAGCTTCAACGCACCAACGCGGGGGGGCGCAGATACGCAGTATTTT. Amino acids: CASSFNAPTRGGADTQYF.

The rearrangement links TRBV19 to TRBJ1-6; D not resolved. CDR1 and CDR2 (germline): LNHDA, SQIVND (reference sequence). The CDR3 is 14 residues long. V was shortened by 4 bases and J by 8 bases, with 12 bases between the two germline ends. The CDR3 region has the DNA TGTGCCAGTAGTACGCAAAGTCGGGATTCACCCCTCCACTTT. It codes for CASSTQSRDSPLHF.

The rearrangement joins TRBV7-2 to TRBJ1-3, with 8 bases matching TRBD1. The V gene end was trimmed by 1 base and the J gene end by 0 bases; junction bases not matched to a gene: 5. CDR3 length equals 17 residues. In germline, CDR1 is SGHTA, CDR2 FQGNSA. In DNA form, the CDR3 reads TGTGCCAGCAGCTTAGTTGGGGACAGGATCTCTGGAAACACCATATATTTT. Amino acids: CASSLVGDRISGNTIYF.

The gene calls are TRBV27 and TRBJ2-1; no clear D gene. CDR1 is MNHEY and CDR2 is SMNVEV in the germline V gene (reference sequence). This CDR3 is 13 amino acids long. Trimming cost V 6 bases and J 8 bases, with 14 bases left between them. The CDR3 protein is CASRHFALDEQFF. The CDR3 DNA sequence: TGTGCCAGCAGGCACTTTGCCCTGGATGAGCAGTTCTTC.

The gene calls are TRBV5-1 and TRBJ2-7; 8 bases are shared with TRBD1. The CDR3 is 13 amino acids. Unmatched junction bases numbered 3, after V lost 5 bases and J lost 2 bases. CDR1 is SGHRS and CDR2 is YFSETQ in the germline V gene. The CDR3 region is CASRDRGPYEQYF. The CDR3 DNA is TGCGCCAGCAGAGACAGGGGTCCCTACGAGCAGTACTTC.

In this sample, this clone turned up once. The chain's CDR3 is CASSSRRTGPYNEQFF. CDR3 coding DNA: TGTGCCAGCAGTTCCCGAAGGACAGGTCCCTACAATGAGCAGTTCTTC. The V call is TRBV6-5, the J call TRBJ2-1; 7 bases are a match to TRBD1. CDR3 size: 16 residues. Trimming at V came to 4 bases and at J to 2 bases, leaving 8 bases not matched to a gene. Looked up from germline, CDR1 is MNHEY and CDR2 is SVGAGI.

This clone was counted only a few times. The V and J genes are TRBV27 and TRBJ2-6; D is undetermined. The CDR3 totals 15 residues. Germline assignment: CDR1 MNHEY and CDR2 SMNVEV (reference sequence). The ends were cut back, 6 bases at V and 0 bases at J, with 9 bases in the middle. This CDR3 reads CASSPWSSGANVLTF. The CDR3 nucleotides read TGTGCCAGCAGCCCCTGGAGCTCTGGGGCCAACGTCCTGACTTTC.

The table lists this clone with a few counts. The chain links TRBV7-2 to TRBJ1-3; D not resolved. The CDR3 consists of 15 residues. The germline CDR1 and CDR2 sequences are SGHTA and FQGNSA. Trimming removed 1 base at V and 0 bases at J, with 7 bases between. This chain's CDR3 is CASSLVVSSGNTIYF. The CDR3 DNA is TGTGCCAGCAGCTTAGTGGTCAGCTCTGGAAACACCATATATTTT.

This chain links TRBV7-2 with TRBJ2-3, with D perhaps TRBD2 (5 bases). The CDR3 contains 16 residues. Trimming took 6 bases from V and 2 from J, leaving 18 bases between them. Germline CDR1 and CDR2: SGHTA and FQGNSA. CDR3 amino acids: CASRPLAGGLTDTQYF. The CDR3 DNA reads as TGTGCCAGCAGACCCCTAGCTGGCGGCCTCACAGATACGCAGTATTTT.

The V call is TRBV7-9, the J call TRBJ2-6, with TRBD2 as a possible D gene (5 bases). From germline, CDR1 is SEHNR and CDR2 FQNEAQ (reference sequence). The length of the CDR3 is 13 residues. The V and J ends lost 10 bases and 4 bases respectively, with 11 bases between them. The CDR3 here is CATSPGGANVLTF. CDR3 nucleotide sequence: TGTGCCACCTCCCCGGGGGGGGCCAACGTCCTGACTTTC.